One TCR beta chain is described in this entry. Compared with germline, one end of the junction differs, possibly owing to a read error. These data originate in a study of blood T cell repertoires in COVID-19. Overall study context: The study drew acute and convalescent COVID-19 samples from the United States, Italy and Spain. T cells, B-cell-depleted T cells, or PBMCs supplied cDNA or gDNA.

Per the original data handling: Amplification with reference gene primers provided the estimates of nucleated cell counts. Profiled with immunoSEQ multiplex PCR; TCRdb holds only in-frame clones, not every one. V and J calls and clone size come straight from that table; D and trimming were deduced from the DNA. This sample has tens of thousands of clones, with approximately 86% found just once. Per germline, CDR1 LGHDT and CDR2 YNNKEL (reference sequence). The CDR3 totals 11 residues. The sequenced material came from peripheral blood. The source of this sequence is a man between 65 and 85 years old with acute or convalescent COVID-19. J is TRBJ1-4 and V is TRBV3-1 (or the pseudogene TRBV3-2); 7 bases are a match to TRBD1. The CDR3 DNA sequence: TGTGCCAGCAGGGGGATCGACAGGGTCGTTTTT. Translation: CASRGIDRVVF.